What follows are 13 T cell receptor beta chains derived from one specimen sequenced in a study of T cell clonotyping in hematopoietic cell transplantation. The time point here: recipient sample about 28 days before transplant, after cytoreduction. Clones were sequenced by immunoSEQ multiplex PCR, and TCRdb holds only the in-frame ones, with some missing. The sample records around 11,000 clones, more than 85% being singletons. The sequences come from peripheral blood mononuclear cells, collected before stem cell transplant. The receptors originated from a woman in her thirties or forties with acute myeloid leukemia. Some clones in this sample may be carry-over from other donors' samples.

The chain combines TRBV7-9 with TRBJ1-1, with D perhaps matching TRBD1 (5 bases). CDR1 and CDR2 from the germline V gene are SEHNR and FQNEAQ (reference sequence). The V and J ends lost 4 bases and 7 bases respectively, with 16 bases between them. This CDR3 has 14 residues. CDR3 nucleotides: TGTGCCAGCAGCTCACGGGGGGAAGCCGATGAAGCTTTCTTT. The encoded protein is CASSSRGEADEAFF. The complete variable domain, with remaining parts taken from reference TRBV7-9 and TRBJ1-1, reads DTGVSQNPRHKITKRGQNVTFRCDPISEHNRLYWYRQTLGQGPEFLTYFQNEAQLEKSRLLSDRFSAERPKGSFSTLEIQRTEQGDSAMYLCASSSRGEADEAFFGQGTRLTVV.

V and J are TRBV7-9 and TRBJ1-5; TRBD1 aligns across 9 bases. Per germline, CDR1 SEHNR and CDR2 FQNEAQ (reference sequence). This CDR3 is 16 amino acids long. V shed 4 bases, J shed 5 bases, and the junction held 9 bases outside the gene matches. The CDR3 loop is CASSSNRDRVHQPQHF. The DNA of the CDR3 is TGTGCCAGCAGCTCTAACCGGGACAGGGTCCATCAGCCCCAGCATTTT.

The chain is built from TRBV5-3 and TRBJ2-7; D could derive from TRBD1 or TRBD2 (5 bases each). TRBV5-3 carries the ORF label, with uncertain function. V was trimmed by 5 bases and J by 5 bases, leaving 17 bases between them. The CDR3 is 14 amino acids. The CDR3 bases are TGTGCCAGAAGATTGAACAGGAGGAACCACGAGCAGTACTTC. Translation: CARRLNRRNHEQYF.

This clone has only one observation. This rearrangement joins TRBV7-9 to TRBJ2-5, with D unresolved. CDR3 length: 12 residues. V was cut by 1 base and J by 4 bases, with 4 bases left in between. CDR1 SEHNR and CDR2 FQNEAQ come from the germline V gene (reference sequence). The CDR3 nucleotides read TGTGCCAGCAGCTTAGATAGAGAGACCCAGTACTTC. As protein: CASSLDRETQYF.

This chain connects TRBV4-3 to TRBJ2-1; 9 bases match TRBD2. CDR1 and CDR2 (germline): LGHNA, YSLEER. Trimming at V came to 2 bases and at J to 7 bases, leaving 6 bases not matched to a gene. The CDR3 is 15 residues long. In DNA form, the CDR3 reads TGCGCCAGCAGCCAAATTTTAGCGGGAGTGAATGAGCAGTTCTTC. Amino acids: CASSQILAGVNEQFF.

The V gene is TRBV5-6, the J gene TRBJ2-7; 7 bases fit TRBD1. Germline V lookup: CDR1 SGHDT, CDR2 YYEEEE. This CDR3 contains 15 residues. The V gene end was trimmed by 1 base and the J gene end by 4 bases; junction bases not matched to a gene: 8. The CDR3 coding sequence is TGTGCCAGCAGCTTGAGCCCGGGACAGCTTTACGAGCAGTACTTC. It is translated as CASSLSPGQLYEQYF.

The chain links TRBV7-8 to TRBJ1-4; the match to TRBD1 covers 7 bases. There are 13 residues in the CDR3. The germline CDR1 and CDR2 sequences are SGHVS and FQNEAQ. Trimming at V came to 4 bases and at J to 8 bases, leaving 4 bases not matched to a gene. In DNA form, the CDR3 reads TGTGCCAGCAGCTCCAGGGGGAACGAAAAACTGTTTTTT. This codes for CASSSRGNEKLFF.

The chain links TRBV7-7 to TRBJ2-5; 12 bases fit TRBD2. Trimming at V came to 0 bases and at J to 5 bases, leaving 10 bases not matched to a gene. The CDR3 consists of 18 residues. CDR1 SSHAT and CDR2 FNYEAQ come from the germline V gene (reference sequence). The CDR3 nucleotides read TGTGCCAGCAGCTTAGCGACTAGCGGGAGACAAGTTTTGGAGACCCAGTACTTC. It codes for CASSLATSGRQVLETQYF.

This sequence joins TRBV19 and TRBJ2-1, with 8 bases aligning to TRBD2. The germline CDR1 and CDR2 sequences are LNHDA and SQIVND (reference sequence). The CDR3 has 18 residues. Losses at the gene ends were 7 bases for V and 5 bases for J; bases not matched to a gene: 19. The CDR3 here is CASNQFVGTGLVDNEQFF. CDR3 DNA sequence: TGTGCCAGTAACCAATTTGTGGGCACGGGACTAGTCGACAATGAGCAGTTCTTC.

This rearrangement joins TRBV14 to TRBJ2-7, with D uncertain. CDR1 SGHDN and CDR2 FVKESK come from the germline V gene. The CDR3 covers 11 residues. V was pared by 4 bases and J by 4 bases, with 5 bases between. The CDR3 DNA sequence: TGTGCCAGCAGCCCAGGTTACGAGCAGTACTTC. Amino acids: CASSPGYEQYF.

The chain carries TRBV25-1 and TRBJ2-7; D is perhaps TRBD2 (5 bases). The CDR3 spans 13 residues. V lost 5 bases, J lost 5 bases, and 13 bases lay in between. Germline V gene lookup returns CDR1 MGHDK and CDR2 SYGVNS. The CDR3 sequence: CASSPWSGDEQYF. CDR3 DNA: TGTGCCAGCAGTCCATGGTCCGGGGACGAGCAGTACTTC.

V is TRBV5-6 and J is TRBJ1-1; tentatively, D is TRBD1 (5 bases). The CDR3 is made up of 13 amino acids. Germline V gene data show CDR1 as SGHDT and CDR2 as YYEEEE. Deletions cut 0 bases from V and 6 bases from J, with 9 bases between. The CDR3 sequence is CASSLGGRAEAFF. CDR3 nucleotide sequence: TGTGCCAGCAGCTTGGGGGGACGGGCTGAAGCTTTCTTT.

The V and J genes are TRBV30 and TRBJ1-5, with D possibly matching TRBD1 (6 bases). The germline V and J ends were trimmed by 0 bases and 4 bases, with 13 bases remaining between them. CDR3 size: 15 residues. Germline loops: CDR1 GTSNPN, CDR2 SVGIG (reference sequence). Here the CDR3 reads CAWSVRNRANQPQHF. CDR3 bases: TGTGCCTGGAGTGTTCGAAACAGGGCAAATCAGCCCCAGCATTTT.